These 32 T cell receptor beta chains share one sample of origin, sequenced in a study of vaccination and CD4 T cells after COVID-19. Antigen specificity for these receptors is unknown. Noted treatment: roughly nine-day PBMC culture with coronavirus spike peptide pools or control peptides (ViraFEST assay). Cultured CD4+ T cell DNA underwent sequencing with the Oncomine TCR Beta short-read assay. In TCRdb, the PCR reads were re-called with MiXCR into one record per CDR3 protein. The sample holds fewer than 20,000 distinct CDR3 sequences, 45% to 60% seen once. The sample taken for sequencing was CD4+ T cells from blood, cultured in vitro. Receptors originate from a human donor who had recovered from COVID-19.

This chain uses TRBV6-1 with TRBJ1-6; TRBD1 matches at 8 bases. J lost 7 bases, V lost 6 bases, and 5 bases had no gene match. CDR1 and CDR2 from the germline V gene are MNHNS and SASEGT. The CDR3 covers 14 residues. The CDR3 is CASRPGQENSPLHF. The CDR3 bases are TGTGCCAGCAGACCGGGACAGGAAAATTCACCCCTCCACTTT.

This clonotype was detected only a few times. The CDR3 coding sequence is TGTGCCAGCAGTAGGCGGGGACAGCGCAATCAGCCCCAGCATTTT. Protein product: CASSRRGQRNQPQHF. J is TRBJ1-5 and V is TRBV2; 7 nucleotides agree with TRBD1. Unmatched junction bases numbered 6, after V lost 5 bases and J lost 2 bases. The CDR3 sequence is 15 residues long. Germline V gene lookup returns CDR1 SNHLY and CDR2 FYNNEI.

By share, this clonotype ranks as medium-sized. This sequence joins TRBV27 and TRBJ1-1; TRBD1 matches 7 bases. Germline lookup yields CDR1 MNHEY and CDR2 SMNVEV (reference sequence). The V gene end was trimmed by 8 bases and the J gene end by 5 bases; junction bases not matched to a gene: 17. The CDR3 covers 16 residues. This CDR3 is CASATGVSWAWTEAFF. The CDR3 DNA follows: TGTGCCAGCGCCACAGGGGTCTCCTGGGCTTGGACTGAAGCTTTCTTT.

There are a few counts of this clonotype. This rearrangement joins TRBV7-2 to TRBJ2-7; D ambiguous. Germline-derived CDR1 and CDR2 are SGHTA and FQGNSA. The CDR3 has 13 amino acids. The germline V and J ends were trimmed by 3 bases and 4 bases, with 10 bases remaining between them. The CDR3: CASSFGRSYEQYF. DNA for the CDR3: TGTGCCAGCAGCTTCGGTCGATCATACGAGCAGTACTTC. Complete variable domain (other parts from reference TRBV7-2 and TRBJ2-7): GAGVSQSPSNKVTEKGKDVELRCDPISGHTALYWYRQSLGQGLEFLIYFQGNSAPDKSGLPSDRFSAERTGGSVSTLTIQRTQQEDSAVYLCASSFGRSYEQYFGPGTRLTVT.

This chain links TRBV18 with TRBJ1-1, with D maybe TRBD1 (6 bases). The V end lost 3 bases, the J end lost 4 bases, and 15 bases lay between the germline ends. The V gene's germline CDR1 is KGHSH and CDR2 LQKENI. CDR3 length equals 15 residues. The CDR3 DNA sequence: TGTGCCAGCTCACCGGGTCGGGGGCTGGGCACTGAAGCTTTCTTT. It encodes CASSPGRGLGTEAFF.

V usage is TRBV24-1 and J usage is TRBJ2-1; D may be TRBD1 or TRBD2 (5 bases each). The CDR3 is 14 residues long. V shed 7 bases and J shed 3 bases, with 12 bases lying between them. Germline V gene lookup returns CDR1 KGHDR and CDR2 SFDVKD. The CDR3 region is CATRGVSNYNEQFF. The CDR3 region has the DNA TGTGCCACCAGGGGGGTATCTAACTACAATGAGCAGTTCTTC.

This clonotype has more than one count but fewer than ten. The rearrangement links TRBV20-1 to TRBJ1-2, with a tentative D call TRBD1 (6 bases). V was trimmed by 0 bases and J by 4 bases, leaving 15 bases between them. The CDR3 is 15 amino acids. Germline CDR1 DFQATT, CDR2 SNEGSKA (reference sequence). As DNA, the CDR3 is TGCAGTGCTAGAGATCGTAACAGGGTTAGCTATGGCTACACCTTC. This translates into CSARDRNRVSYGYTF.

J is TRBJ1-2 and V is TRBV14; D gene uncertain. The CDR3 is made up of 13 amino acids. Deletions cut 2 bases from V and 6 bases from J, with 10 bases between. Looked up from germline, CDR1 is SGHDN and CDR2 is FVKESK. This CDR3 reads CASSQMWADGYTF. Here the CDR3 DNA reads TGTGCCAGCAGCCAAATGTGGGCCGATGGCTACACCTTC.

This rearrangement joins TRBV6-1 to TRBJ2-2; 9 nucleotides agree with TRBD1. Germline CDR1 reads MNHNS; CDR2 reads SASEGT. This CDR3 is built from 15 residues. J was trimmed by 6 bases and V by 7 bases; bases with no gene match: 9. CDR3 coding DNA: TGTGCCAGCAATAGGGACAGGGTCGTCCCCGGGGAGCTGTTTTTT. This sequence encodes CASNRDRVVPGELFF.

The V and J genes are TRBV12-3 or TRBV12-4 and TRBJ1-5, with D hard to call. The CDR3 extends over 14 amino acids. Trimming cost V 3 bases and J 1 base, with 7 bases left between them. The CDR3 loop reads CASSLHGSNQPQHF. CDR3 DNA sequence: TGTGCCAGCAGTTTGCACGGAAGCAATCAGCCCCAGCATTTT.

The chain employs TRBV7-9 and TRBJ2-7; TRBD2 aligns across 8 bases. After removal of 5 bases from V and 5 bases from J, the junction contained 14 bases not matched to a gene. Germline-derived CDR1 and CDR2 are SEHNR and FQNEAQ (reference sequence). The CDR3 loop spans 16 amino acids. This chain's CDR3 is CASSQSRLAPWDEQYF. The CDR3 coding sequence is TGTGCCAGCAGCCAAAGTAGACTAGCGCCATGGGACGAGCAGTACTTC.

The chain has TRBV5-6 and TRBJ1-1; no firm D call. This CDR3 has 13 amino acids. Germline V gives CDR1 SGHDT, CDR2 YYEEEE. Trimming left V 4 bases short and J 6 bases short, with 13 bases between. CDR3 in amino acids: CASSGMLRAEAFF. Here the CDR3 DNA reads TGTGCCAGCAGCGGAATGTTGAGAGCTGAAGCTTTCTTT.

Only one count was recorded for this clonotype. The chain recombines TRBV18 with TRBJ2-5, with no clear D. Per germline, CDR1 KGHSH and CDR2 LQKENI. This CDR3 has 13 amino acids. Trimming took 3 bases from V and 0 from J, leaving 5 bases between them. In nucleotides, the CDR3 is TGTGCCAGCTCACCCGGGTACCAAGAGACCCAGTACTTC. It specifies CASSPGYQETQYF.

This clonotype turned up a few times. The V call is TRBV6-5, the J call TRBJ2-3; possibly TRBD1 or TRBD2 for D (6 bases each). This CDR3 is built from 14 residues. Germline V gene lookup returns CDR1 MNHEY and CDR2 SVGAGI. The V gene lost 2 bases and the J gene lost 4 bases, with 10 bases spanning the gap. The CDR3 sequence is CASSYRGGPDTQYF. CDR3 nucleotide sequence: TGTGCCAGCAGTTACAGAGGGGGGCCAGATACGCAGTATTTT.

This sequence joins TRBV15 and TRBJ1-2, with D perhaps TRBD1 (6 bases). Per germline, CDR1 LNHNV and CDR2 YYDKDF (reference sequence). Trimming left V 1 base short and J 5 bases short, with 11 bases between. The CDR3 totals 14 residues. CDR3 coding DNA: TGTGCCACCAGCAGAGGGCAGGGGCGGTATGGCTACACCTTC. It is translated as CATSRGQGRYGYTF. Full variable domain (missing parts from reference TRBV15 and TRBJ1-2): DAMVIQNPRYQVTQFGKPVTLSCSQTLNHNVMYWYQQKSSQAPKLLFHYYDKDFNNEADTPDNFQSRRPNTSFCFLDIRSPGLGDTAMYLCATSRGQGRYGYTFGSGTRLTVV.

The rearrangement joins TRBV10-1 to TRBJ2-3; D may be TRBD2 (6 bases). Germline V CDR1 and CDR2: WNHNN, SYGVQD (reference sequence). This CDR3 region has 15 residues. Trimming removed 0 bases from V and 6 bases from J, with 13 bases in between. The chain's CDR3 is CASSESGSGGDTQYF. CDR3 DNA: TGCGCCAGCAGTGAGTCTGGTAGCGGAGGCGATACGCAGTATTTT.

The V call is TRBV29-1, the J call TRBJ1-2; unclear D gene. Germline CDR1 SQVTM, CDR2 ANQGSEA. The CDR3 extends over 14 amino acids. The ends were cut back, 4 bases at V and 6 bases at J, with 18 bases in the middle. The CDR3 sequence is CSVGGNGYRDGYTF. The CDR3 nucleotides read TGCAGCGTTGGGGGTAATGGTTACCGGGATGGCTACACCTTC.

This clonotype was seen more than once but under ten times. This chain uses TRBV7-2 with TRBJ1-5, with no clear D. From germline, CDR1 is SGHTA and CDR2 FQGNSA. Trimming took 1 base from V and 5 from J, leaving 9 bases between them. CDR3 length: 14 residues. DNA of the CDR3: TGTGCCAGCAGCTTAGTCGGGGTATATCAGCCCCAGCATTTT. It yields the protein CASSLVGVYQPQHF. The variable domain in full, completed from reference TRBV7-2 and TRBJ1-5, reads GAGVSQSPSNKVTEKGKDVELRCDPISGHTALYWYRQSLGQGLEFLIYFQGNSAPDKSGLPSDRFSAERTGGSVSTLTIQRTQQEDSAVYLCASSLVGVYQPQHFGDGTRLSIL.

The chain links TRBV20-1 to TRBJ2-3; possible D gene TRBD1, 5 bases. The CDR3 contains 14 residues. Per the germline V gene, CDR1 is DFQATT and CDR2 is SNEGSKA (reference sequence). Trimming removed 5 bases at V and 1 base at J, with 13 bases between. The CDR3 DNA is TGCAGTGCTTTACGTGGGGCGGGCACAGATACGCAGTATTTT. Translating gives CSALRGAGTDTQYF.

V is TRBV9 and J is TRBJ2-5; D not certain. CDR3 length: 13 amino acids. Germline V lookup: CDR1 SGDLS, CDR2 YYNGEE. V lost 0 bases and J lost 7, with 10 bases in between. The CDR3 loop is CASSVEVSGTQYF. The CDR3 DNA is TGTGCCAGCAGCGTAGAGGTCTCGGGGACCCAGTACTTC. Full variable domain (remainder filled in from reference TRBV9 and TRBJ2-5): DSGVTQTPKHLITATGQRVTLRCSPRSGDLSVYWYQQSLDQGLQFLIQYYNGEERAKGNILERFSAQQFPDLHSELNLSSLELGDSALYFCASSVEVSGTQYFGPGTRLLVL.

This sequence joins TRBV5-1 and TRBJ1-5; the D gene is possibly TRBD1 (6 bases). V was clipped by 0 bases and J by 7 bases, with 14 bases between them. Germline CDR1 SGHRS, CDR2 YFSETQ. The CDR3 has 15 residues. The CDR3 protein is CASSLGAGVGQPQHF. CDR3 bases: TGCGCCAGCAGCTTGGGGGCAGGGGTAGGACAGCCCCAGCATTTT.

The chain is built from TRBV2 and TRBJ2-7; 7 bases match TRBD2. CDR1 and CDR2 (germline): SNHLY, FYNNEI. V dropped 2 bases and J dropped 6; count of bases not matched to a gene: 1. This CDR3 is built from 12 residues. The CDR3 DNA reads TGTGCCAGCAGTGAATCGGGGGGCGAGCAGTACTTC. Translated: CASSESGGEQYF.

This clonotype was seen only a few times. The gene calls are TRBV28 and TRBJ1-2; D may be TRBD1 (6 bases). V lost 8 bases, J lost 6 bases, and 19 bases lay in between. The CDR3 is made up of 14 amino acids. CDR1 is MDHEN and CDR2 is SYDVKM in the germline V gene. In DNA form, the CDR3 reads TGTGCCAGCGGGGTCATTCGGGGGGCGGATGGCTACACCTTC. Amino acid sequence: CASGVIRGADGYTF.

The CDR3 protein is CASTGGYQETQYF. In nucleotides, the CDR3 is TGTGCCAGCACTGGAGGGTACCAAGAGACCCAGTACTTC. The chain carries TRBV11-3 and TRBJ2-5; maybe TRBD2 (6 bases). This CDR3 spans 13 amino acids. Trimming pared 7 bases from V and 0 bases from J, leaving 9 bases between. Germline V gives CDR1 SGHNT, CDR2 YENEEA.

The chain's CDR3 is CASSSRLAASTDTQYF. The CDR3 nucleotides are TGTGCCAGCAGCTCGAGACTAGCGGCTAGCACAGATACGCAGTATTTT. The gene calls are TRBV7-2 and TRBJ2-3; 9 bases map to TRBD2. CDR1 SGHTA and CDR2 FQGNSA come from the germline V gene. The trim removed 4 bases at V and 0 bases at J, leaving 5 bases unmatched. The CDR3 is 16 amino acids.

The chain combines TRBV24-1 with TRBJ2-5; a weak D match, TRBD2 (5 bases). In germline, CDR1 is KGHDR, CDR2 SFDVKD. This CDR3 region has 16 residues. V was pared by 4 bases and J by 2 bases, with 16 bases between. Here the CDR3 reads CATSEPARRGQETQYF. For the CDR3, the DNA is TGTGCCACCAGTGAGCCCGCTCGTCGGGGACAAGAGACCCAGTACTTC.

This chain connects TRBV7-8 to TRBJ2-2, with 7 bases fitting TRBD1. The CDR3 sequence is 14 residues long. The junction had 4 bases not matched to a gene; V was cut back by 4 bases and J by 5 bases. Germline V gene lookup returns CDR1 SGHVS and CDR2 FQNEAQ. CDR3 nucleotides: TGTGCCAGCAGCTCCGACAGGGTTACCGGGGAGCTGTTTTTT. The encoded protein is CASSSDRVTGELFF.

This clonotype was detected once. The V gene is TRBV4-1, the J gene TRBJ2-3; no clear D. The ends were cut back, 0 bases at V and 2 bases at J, with 18 bases in the middle. The CDR3 runs to 18 residues. CDR1 MGHRA and CDR2 YSYEKL come from the germline V gene. The CDR3 bases are TGCGCCAGCAGCCAAGACTCACTGACACCATCCAACACAGATACGCAGTATTTT. It yields the protein CASSQDSLTPSNTDTQYF.

The V and J genes are TRBV27 and TRBJ2-1, with a tentative D call TRBD1 (6 bases). CDR1 MNHEY and CDR2 SMNVEV come from the germline V gene (reference sequence). CDR3 size: 15 residues. Trimming removed 6 bases from V and 0 bases from J, with 12 bases in between. CDR3 DNA sequence: TGTGCCAGCAGCCGACAGGTACTCTCCTACAATGAGCAGTTCTTC. Its translation is CASSRQVLSYNEQFF.

The CDR3 spells CSATRGQIFQETQYF. CDR3 nucleotide sequence: TGCAGTGCTACGAGGGGCCAGATATTCCAAGAGACCCAGTACTTC. This chain connects TRBV20-1 to TRBJ2-5; either TRBD1 or TRBD2 may supply D (5 bases each). CDR3 length: 15 amino acids. V was trimmed by 4 bases and J by 1 base, leaving 16 bases between them. Germline values: CDR1 DFQATT, CDR2 SNEGSKA (reference sequence).

The gene calls are TRBV7-3 and TRBJ2-5; TRBD2 agrees at 8 bases. Trimming removed 6 bases from V and 5 bases from J; junction bases left unmatched: 8. Germline lookup yields CDR1 SGHTA and CDR2 FQGTGA. The CDR3 has 14 amino acids. CDR3 nucleotides: TGTGCCAGCAGTCCCACCGGGGGGGGGGAGACCCAGTACTTC. Translated, it gives CASSPTGGGETQYF.

The chain is built from TRBV7-9 and TRBJ2-1; D may be TRBD1 (5 bases). The V and J ends lost 5 bases and 10 bases respectively, with 9 bases between them. This CDR3 spans 11 amino acids. Per the germline V gene, CDR1 is SEHNR and CDR2 is FQNEAQ (reference sequence). This chain's CDR3 is CASSSRVEQFF. In DNA, the CDR3 is TGTGCCAGCAGCAGCAGGGTGGAGCAGTTCTTC. Full variable domain (rest looked up from reference TRBV7-9 and TRBJ2-1): DTGVSQNPRHKITKRGQNVTFRCDPISEHNRLYWYRQTLGQGPEFLTYFQNEAQLEKSRLLSDRFSAERPKGSFSTLEIQRTEQGDSAMYLCASSSRVEQFFGPGTRLTVL.